This T cell receptor (beta chain) was sequenced for a study of blood T cell repertoires in COVID-19. As for the study in general: Sources were T cells, B-cell-depleted T cells, or PBMCs; the material itself was cDNA or gDNA.

The CDR3 has 17 amino acids. Germline CDR1 and CDR2: MDHEN and SYDVKM. V gave up 8 bases and J gave up 4 bases; unmatched junction bases: 16. Some clones are missing from TCRdb's copy, which holds only in-frame ones; the method was immunoSEQ multiplex PCR. The data contain tens of thousands of clones, roughly four fifths of them singletons. The clonotype comes from a man aged 45-60 years with active or convalescent COVID-19. The chain uses TRBV28 and TRBJ2-3; TRBD1 matches 9 bases. Input material: peripheral blood. The CDR3 loop reads CASHTYRGQNSPDTQYF. In nucleotides, the CDR3 is TGTGCCAGCCACACCTACAGGGGGCAAAATAGCCCAGATACGCAGTATTTT.